This TCR beta chain was sequenced for a study of T cell responses to AZD1222 COVID-19 vaccine. Overall study context: Analyses pooled second doses at about 4 or about 12 weeks. Overall study findings and caveats: Most donors were white British, females outnumbered males, and clonal diversity was possibly underestimated.

The CDR3 runs 14 residues. CDR1 is LNHNV and CDR2 is YYDKDF in the germline V gene (reference sequence). V was cut by 6 bases and J by 0 bases, with 9 bases left in between. Of note for this clone: Its antigen remains unknown.

Here immunoSEQ multiplex PCR was the method, and the copy in TCRdb shows in-frame clones only, minus some. The top ten hold 5% to 6.5% of the sample, which has approximately 140,000 clones, 93% seen once. The J gene is TRBJ1-3, the V gene TRBV15, with D possibly matching TRBD1 (6 bases). Sequencing used peripheral blood, obtained on day 0 of AZD1222 vaccination. This TCR was sampled from an adult in good health. The DNA of the CDR3 is TGTGCCACCAGTGGGGGCTTCTCTGGAAACACCATATATTTT. This encodes CATSGGFSGNTIYF.